This record looks at one T cell receptor (beta chain) sequence and its context. This sample is drawn from a study of patients and donors after allogeneic stem cell transplantation. The germline V gene has CDR1 MNHNS and CDR2 SASEGT. This CDR3 has 15 residues. V was cut by 5 bases and J by 1 base, with 15 bases left in between. MiXCR, applied by TCRdb to the RT-PCR reads, yields one record per CDR3 protein. The sample lists about a million distinct CDR3 sequences; under 20% were seen once. The specimen was blood, either unsorted or a sorted T cell fraction (not recorded which). The chain employs TRBV6-1 and TRBJ2-7; D may correspond to TRBD1 or TRBD2 (5 bases each). This TCR came from a human donor who was either an allogeneic HSCT recipient or a stem cell or donor lymphocyte infusion donor (not recorded which). It is not recorded whose cells these are; they may come from a transplant donor. DNA for the CDR3: TGTGCCAGCAGTAAATCCTTGGGACCGTCCTACGAGCAGTACTTC. It translates to CASSKSLGPSYEQYF.